Listed below are T cell receptor beta chains from one sample, sequenced in a study of OX40 agonist ivuxolimab in advanced cancers. Measured with immunoSEQ multiplex PCR; TCRdb has only the in-frame clones, and not every one. The table shows tens of thousands of clones, with roughly three quarters occurring only once. Sequenced material: CD4+ or CD8+ T cells sorted from blood, taken in a trial of the OX40 agonist ivuxolimab. The origin of the receptors is an adult with an advanced solid tumor such as melanoma, head and neck, liver or kidney cancer. CDR3s include the opening cysteine and the closing phenylalanine or tryptophan. D genes are given only for firm matches. Size tells how often a clone was seen (once, few, many) or the class of an expanded clone, and some rows leave it out.

TRBD1 | TRBJ2-7 | TRBV6-1 | NA | TGTGCCAGCAGGGGGGACAGCAAATCCTACGAGCAGTACTTC | CASRGDSKSYEQYF
TRBD2 | TRBJ2-1 | TRBV7-2 | NA | TGTGCCAGCACCGCCGGATGGGCTAGCGGGCAGAATGAGCAGTTCTTC | CASTAGWASGQNEQFF
NA | TRBJ1-2 | TRBV6-6 | NA | TGTGCCAGCAGATTAGGACAGCGGGGCTATGGCTACACCTTC | CASRLGQRGYGYTF
NA | TRBJ2-7 | TRBV6-5 | NA | TGTGCCAGCAGTGAAGGACCCAGGTTGTACGAGCAGTACTTC | CASSEGPRLYEQYF
TRBD1 | TRBJ1-2 | TRBV28 | NA | TGTGCCAGCAGATCGAGGGACAGGGTTTATGGCTACACCTTC | CASRSRDRVYGYTF
NA | TRBJ2-7 | TRBV7-2 | NA | TGTGCCAGCAGCCCGGACAGTCCATGGGGCGAGCAGTACTTC | CASSPDSPWGEQYF
NA | TRBJ2-1 | TRBV11-2 | NA | TGTGCCAGCAGTCCCAGGGTTGGGTCCTACAATGAGCAGTTCTTC | CASSPRVGSYNEQFF
NA | TRBJ1-5 | TRBV18 | NA | TGTGCCAGCTCACCCGGAGGGGATCAGCCCCAGCATTTT | CASSPGGDQPQHF
NA | TRBJ1-6 | TRBV5-1 | NA | TGCGCCAGCAGCTTGTCGGCTGGGCAGGGCTATTCACCCCTCCACTTT | CASSLSAGQGYSPLHF
NA | TRBJ1-1 | TRBV19 | once | TGTGCCAGTAGTATAGAGGCAGCTATGAACACTGAAGCTTTCTTT | CASSIEAAMNTEAFF
TRBD2 | TRBJ2-5 | TRBV7-8 | NA | TGTGCCAGCAGCTTGGACGGGAGGTCTGGGGAGACCCAGTACTTC | CASSLDGRSGETQYF
NA | TRBJ1-5 | TRBV9 | NA | TGTGCCAGCAGCGTAGGGGGTGGCAATCAGCCCCAGCATTTT | CASSVGGGNQPQHF
NA | TRBJ2-1 | TRBV15 | NA | TGTGCCACCACGTCTGCGCGGGTACCAAGCTATGAGCAGTTCTTC | CATTSARVPSYEQFF
NA | TRBJ1-2 | TRBV6-1 | NA | TGTGCCAGCAGTGACAGTCGCCCTCGGGATGGCTACACCTTC | CASSDSRPRDGYTF
NA | TRBJ2-7 | TRBV18 | NA | TGTGCCAGCTCCGTTTCTCTCGCCTACGAGCAGTACTTC | CASSVSLAYEQYF
NA | TRBJ1-1 | TRBV7-2 | NA | TGTGCCAGCAGCTTACTAGCGAACACTGAAGCTTTCTTT | CASSLLANTEAFF
NA | TRBJ2-7 | TRBV4-1 | NA | TGCGCCAGCAGCCAAGCGGAGAGGGGCCCCTACGAGCAGTACTTC | CASSQAERGPYEQYF
NA | TRBJ2-2 | TRBV18 | NA | TGTGCCAGCTCACCACCCTCTCGGGCACAGTCTAACACCGGGGAGCTGTTTTTT | CASSPPSRAQSNTGELFF
TRBD1 | TRBJ1-2 | TRBV10-3 | few | TGTGCCATCAGTGTCCTGGGGACAGGACCTGATGGCTACACCTTC | CAISVLGTGPDGYTF
NA | TRBJ1-5 | TRBV28 | NA | TGTGCCAGCAGTCCACCGGGGGGAGTCGGCAATCAGCCCCAGCATTTT | CASSPPGGVGNQPQHF
NA | TRBJ2-1 | TRBV5-6 | NA | TGTGCCAGCAGCTTCACTACCTACAATGAGCAGTTCTTC | CASSFTTYNEQFF
TRBD2 | TRBJ2-3 | TRBV4-2 | NA | TGTGCCAGCAGCCAGCCCGTTAGCGGGGGGCGAACAGATACGCAGTATTTT | CASSQPVSGGRTDTQYF
NA | TRBJ2-7 | TRBV19 | NA | TGTGCCAGTATGTGGCAGCAGGGGTCGGGCGAGCAGTACTTC | CASMWQQGSGEQYF
TRBD2 | TRBJ2-2 | TRBV19 | few | TGTGCCAGTAGTAGGGGACTAGCGGGAGGAACCGGGGAGCTGTTTTTT | CASSRGLAGGTGELFF
TRBD2 | TRBJ2-7 | TRBV7-9 | NA | TGTGCCAGCAGCTCACCCAGGGCTAGCGGCCCAAGGGAGCAGTACTTC | CASSSPRASGPREQYF